These 32 T cell receptor beta chains were sequenced from one sample in a study of blood T cell repertoires in COVID-19. The table came from immunoSEQ multiplex PCR; TCRdb's copy has only in-frame clones and leaves some out. The table has around 12,000 clones, more than 70% seen once. The material sequenced was peripheral blood. Every receptor here comes from a human donor in a cohort sampled during active COVID-19.

This chain links TRBV11-3 with TRBJ1-1; 11 positions agree with TRBD1. The CDR3 loop spans 15 amino acids. After removal of 4 bases from V and 4 bases from J, the junction contained 5 bases not matched to a gene. Looked up from germline, CDR1 is SGHNT and CDR2 is YENEEA. The CDR3 is CASSSGTGGGTEAFF. CDR3 DNA: TGTGCCAGCAGCTCCGGGACAGGGGGAGGCACTGAAGCTTTCTTT.

This rearrangement joins TRBV4-1 to TRBJ2-2, with D possibly being TRBD1 (6 bases). V was shortened by 0 bases and J by 3 bases, with 11 bases between the two germline ends. CDR3 length: 16 amino acids. Looked up from germline, CDR1 is MGHRA and CDR2 is YSYEKL. CDR3 nucleotide sequence: TGCGCCAGCAGCCAAGAAGAGGGGGTTTACACCGGGGAGCTGTTTTTT. Translation: CASSQEEGVYTGELFF.

V and J are TRBV3-1 (or the pseudogene TRBV3-2) and TRBJ1-1; D is perhaps TRBD1 (5 bases). Trimming removed 1 base from V and 11 bases from J, with 11 bases in between. CDR1 LGHDT and CDR2 YNNKEL come from the germline V gene (reference sequence). This CDR3 has 12 residues. The CDR3 reads CASSQAIGVAFF. The CDR3 DNA reads as TGTGCCAGCAGCCAAGCAATAGGGGTCGCTTTCTTT.

This clone appeared once. The chain couples TRBV12-3 or TRBV12-4 to TRBJ2-7; D unclear. The CDR3 consists of 12 residues. V lost 5 bases and J 5 bases, leaving 10 bases between the germline ends. CDR3 in amino acids: CASSPRPDEQYF. The CDR3 DNA follows: TGTGCCAGCAGTCCCCGCCCGGACGAGCAGTACTTC.

V gene TRBV5-4 combines with J gene TRBJ1-2, with a tentative D call TRBD1 (6 bases). Germline V gene sequence: CDR1 SGHNT, CDR2 YYREEE (reference sequence). This CDR3 contains 12 residues. The V and J ends lost 4 bases and 4 bases respectively, with 8 bases between them. The CDR3 nucleotides read TGTGCCAGCAGCCCGGACAGCTATGGCTACACCTTC. Translating gives CASSPDSYGYTF. Looking up the rest from reference TRBV5-4 and TRBJ1-2 gives the full variable domain: ETGVTQSPTHLIKTRGQQVTLRCSSQSGHNTVSWYQQALGQGPQFIFQYYREEENGRGNFPPRFSGLQFPNYSSELNVNALELDDSALYLCASSPDSYGYTFGSGTRLTVV.

This chain joins TRBV29-1 and TRBJ1-2; 7 positions agree with TRBD1. This CDR3 is 12 amino acids long. After removal of 6 bases from V and 5 bases from J, the junction contained 6 bases not matched to a gene. Germline values: CDR1 SQVTM, CDR2 ANQGSEA. The CDR3 bases are TGCAGCGTGGCGTCACAGGGGTATGGCTACACCTTC. This codes for CSVASQGYGYTF.

The chain employs TRBV13 and TRBJ2-7; 12 nucleotides agree with TRBD1. Per germline, CDR1 PRHDT and CDR2 FYEKMQ (reference sequence). The CDR3 totals 16 residues. Germline trimming cut 5 bases from V and 4 bases from J; bases unmatched to any gene: 9. CDR3 bases: TGTGCCAGCAGCCCAGTCGGGACAGGGGGCCGGTACGAGCAGTACTTC. It yields the protein CASSPVGTGGRYEQYF.

Concerning this clone itself: One junction end does not reproduce the germline sequence, and a read error may be involved. The chain couples TRBV6-1 to TRBJ2-2, with 7 bases lining up with TRBD1. Germline CDR1 is MNHNS and CDR2 is SASEGT. The CDR3 is made up of 15 amino acids. Here the CDR3 DNA reads TGTGCCAGCAGCGAAGGGACAGTCTTTACCGGGGAGCTGTTTTTT. Its protein is CASSEGTVFTGELFF.

V and J are TRBV6-5 and TRBJ1-5; D remains ambiguous. This CDR3 has 14 residues. V was pared by 4 bases and J by 1 base, with 8 bases between. Germline lookup yields CDR1 MNHEY and CDR2 SVGAGI. CDR3: CASSSARSNQPQHF. The CDR3 DNA is TGTGCCAGCAGTTCCGCCAGGAGCAATCAGCCCCAGCATTTT.

This clone has a handful of counts. The chain carries TRBV24-1 and TRBJ2-1, with 10 bases aligning to TRBD1. The V gene end was trimmed by 4 bases and the J gene end by 5 bases; junction bases not matched to a gene: 7. Germline V gene lookup returns CDR1 KGHDR and CDR2 SFDVKD. The CDR3 runs 16 residues. The CDR3 is CATSDPGQGLDNEQFF. The CDR3 DNA sequence: TGTGCCACCAGTGACCCGGGACAGGGGCTTGACAATGAGCAGTTCTTC.

The rearrangement uses TRBV28 and TRBJ2-1; 7 bases map to TRBD1. The V gene's germline CDR1 is MDHEN and CDR2 SYDVKM. This CDR3 comprises 16 residues. J was trimmed by 7 bases and V by 6 bases; bases with no gene match: 15. CDR3 sequence reads: CASRSPSGTVLNEQFF. DNA for the CDR3: TGTGCCAGCAGATCTCCTTCCGGGACAGTATTAAATGAGCAGTTCTTC.

The rearrangement links TRBV5-1 to TRBJ2-1, with a possible D match to TRBD1 (6 bases). Trimming took off 0 bases at V and 7 bases at J, with 14 bases between the two ends. The CDR3 totals 15 residues. Germline-derived CDR1 and CDR2 are SGHRS and YFSETQ. The CDR3 nucleotides read TGCGCCAGCAGCTTGGGACAGAGGGGGATTAATGAGCAGTTCTTC. Translated, it gives CASSLGQRGINEQFF. Filled out from reference TRBV5-1 and TRBJ2-1, the complete variable domain reads KAGVTQTPRYLIKTRGQQVTLSCSPISGHRSVSWYQQTPGQGLQFLFEYFSETQRNKGNFPGRFSGRQFSNSRSEMNVSTLELGDSALYLCASSLGQRGINEQFFGPGTRLTVL.

The rearrangement links TRBV18 to TRBJ1-6; 11 bases match TRBD1. Germline-derived CDR1 and CDR2 are KGHSH and LQKENI. The length of the CDR3 is 13 residues. V lost 3 bases and J lost 12; bases outside the gene matches: 1. The CDR3 protein is CASSPGQGGPLHF. In DNA form, the CDR3 reads TGTGCCAGCTCACCGGGACAGGGGGGACCCCTCCACTTT.

The count of this clone is one. The V and J genes are TRBV3-1 (or the pseudogene TRBV3-2) and TRBJ2-2; 7 bases match TRBD2. This CDR3 contains 15 residues. The J segment lost 6 bases and the V segment lost 4 bases, leaving 8 bases of the junction unmatched. CDR1 LGHDT and CDR2 YNNKEL come from the germline V gene (reference sequence). Here the CDR3 reads CASSLNRDYAGELFF. In DNA, the CDR3 is TGTGCCAGCAGCCTCAACCGGGACTACGCCGGGGAGCTGTTTTTT.

Only one count was recorded for this clone. The chain uses TRBV2 and TRBJ2-1; 10 positions agree with TRBD2. V shed 2 bases, J shed 6 bases, and the junction held 7 bases outside the gene matches. Germline-derived CDR1 and CDR2 are SNHLY and FYNNEI. This CDR3 spans 16 amino acids. CDR3 bases: TGTGCCAGCAGTGAAATAACTAGCGGGGTCAGCAATGAGCAGTTCTTC. Translating gives CASSEITSGVSNEQFF.

This chain links TRBV19 with TRBJ2-2; 7 nucleotides align to TRBD1. This CDR3 is built from 13 residues. From germline, CDR1 is LNHDA and CDR2 SQIVND (reference sequence). Trimming cost V 8 bases and J 3 bases; bases outside gene matches: 3. The CDR3 bases are TGTGCCAGTGGGCAGGGGGACACCGGGGAGCTGTTTTTT. This encodes CASGQGDTGELFF.

The sample holds a few counts of this clone. V usage is TRBV6-1 and J usage is TRBJ1-6; no clear D. This CDR3 region has 14 residues. V was trimmed by 2 bases and J by 6 bases, leaving 8 bases between them. Germline CDR1 is MNHNS and CDR2 is SASEGT. In DNA, the CDR3 is TGTGCCAGCAGTGAAACCCCGGTTAATTCACCCCTCCACTTT. Its translation is CASSETPVNSPLHF.

The chain carries TRBV5-4 and TRBJ2-2; 10 bases line up with TRBD1. The CDR3 totals 15 residues. After removal of 4 bases from V and 3 bases from J, the junction contained 3 bases not matched to a gene. Germline CDR1 and CDR2: SGHNT and YYREEE (reference sequence). Here the CDR3 reads CASSRGQGYTGELFF. CDR3 DNA: TGTGCCAGCAGCAGGGGACAGGGGTACACCGGGGAGCTGTTTTTT.

This chain links TRBV18 with TRBJ2-2; possibly TRBD1 for D (5 bases). The V gene lost 3 bases and the J gene lost 0 bases, with 11 bases spanning the gap. The CDR3 sequence is 16 residues long. Looked up from germline, CDR1 is KGHSH and CDR2 is LQKENI. CDR3 DNA: TGTGCCAGCTCACCGTTAGGACATTCGAACACCGGGGAGCTGTTTTTT. Encoded protein: CASSPLGHSNTGELFF.

The chain couples TRBV13 to TRBJ1-2; 8 bases fit TRBD1. This CDR3 is built from 11 residues. The J segment lost 8 bases and the V segment lost 6 bases, leaving 2 bases of the junction unmatched. Germline V gene data show CDR1 as PRHDT and CDR2 as FYEKMQ (reference sequence). The CDR3 DNA sequence: TGTGCCAGCAGTGGACAGGGCGGCTACACCTTC. Translated: CASSGQGGYTF.

This sequence joins TRBV15 and TRBJ2-3; D is perhaps TRBD2 (6 bases). Trimming removed 0 bases from V and 0 bases from J, with 10 bases in between. The CDR3 consists of 16 residues. Germline loops: CDR1 LNHNV, CDR2 YYDKDF (reference sequence). In nucleotides, the CDR3 is TGTGCCACCAGCAGAGATGGTCGGGGGAGCACAGATACGCAGTATTTT. Encoded protein: CATSRDGRGSTDTQYF.

This rearrangement joins TRBV4-3 to TRBJ1-2, with unresolved D. CDR1 LGHNA and CDR2 YSLEER come from the germline V gene. CDR3 size: 14 residues. Trimming left V 1 base short and J 8 bases short, with 14 bases between. CDR3 in DNA: TGCGCCAGCAGCCAAGTCAGGCGTCTGATCGGCTACACCTTC. Its translation: CASSQVRRLIGYTF.

The chain uses TRBV7-8 and TRBJ2-7; D is undetermined. This CDR3 contains 14 residues. Germline CDR1 is SGHVS and CDR2 is FQNEAQ. V dropped 1 base and J dropped 0 bases, with 7 bases sitting between them. As DNA, the CDR3 is TGTGCCAGCAGCTTAGTTGCCAGCTCCTACGAGCAGTACTTC. Translated: CASSLVASSYEQYF.

The chain joins TRBV21-1 to TRBJ2-7; the table calls TRBD1, which could not be checked here. TRBV21-1 is noted as a pseudogene. The CDR3 loop spans 16 amino acids. The CDR3 sequence is CASSTLGQGRCYEQYF. As DNA, the CDR3 is TGTGCCAGCAGCACTTTGGGACAGGGGAGATGCTACGAGCAGTACTTC.

This clone is a singleton in its sample. The gene calls are TRBV27 and TRBJ1-1; TRBD1 is a possible D gene (5 bases). The V end was cut by 5 bases, the J end by 1 base, with 17 bases between. This CDR3 has 16 amino acids. CDR1 MNHEY and CDR2 SMNVEV come from the germline V gene (reference sequence). CDR3 region: CASSPSDRPKNTEAFF. CDR3 nucleotide sequence: TGTGCCAGCAGTCCTTCCGACAGACCGAAGAACACTGAAGCTTTCTTT.

The rearrangement links TRBV7-9 to TRBJ1-1, with TRBD1 matching over 7 bases. Germline V gene lookup returns CDR1 SEHNR and CDR2 FQNEAQ (reference sequence). The trim removed 4 bases at V and 4 bases at J, leaving 12 bases unmatched. This CDR3 has 16 residues. This chain's CDR3 is CASSSNRGTLLTEAFF. Written as DNA, the CDR3 is TGTGCCAGCAGCTCAAACAGGGGTACTCTCCTCACTGAAGCTTTCTTT.

The chain employs TRBV7-9 and TRBJ1-6; D gene ambiguous. The CDR3 extends over 17 amino acids. Between the trimmed V and J ends, which lost 1 base and 0 bases, there was a span of 10 bases. CDR1 and CDR2 (germline): SEHNR, FQNEAQ (reference sequence). CDR3 nucleotide sequence: TGTGCCAGCAGCTTAGACGAGGATAGCTCCTATAATTCACCCCTCCACTTT. Its protein is CASSLDEDSSYNSPLHF.

V usage is TRBV4-3 and J usage is TRBJ2-3, with D unclear. V lost 0 bases and J lost 3, with 7 bases in between. This CDR3 is built from 14 residues. Germline lookup yields CDR1 LGHNA and CDR2 YSLEER. The CDR3 DNA reads TGCGCCAGCAGCCAAGATATCTCGACAGATACGCAGTATTTT. Translated: CASSQDISTDTQYF.

This rearrangement joins TRBV11-2 to TRBJ1-1; TRBD1 might be the D (5 bases). The CDR3 has 14 residues. Germline CDR1 SGHAT, CDR2 FQNNGV. Deletions cut 0 bases from V and 4 bases from J, with 9 bases between. The CDR3 region has the DNA TGTGCCAGCAGCTTAGATACCCAGGGCACTGAAGCTTTCTTT. This codes for CASSLDTQGTEAFF. Filled out from reference TRBV11-2 and TRBJ1-1, the complete variable domain reads EAGVAQSPRYKIIEKRQSVAFWCNPISGHATLYWYQQILGQGPKLLIQFQNNGVVDDSQLPKDRFSAERLKGVDSTLKIQPAKLEDSAVYLCASSLDTQGTEAFFGQGTRLTVV.

This clone was seen once. V is TRBV29-1 and J is TRBJ1-2, with D possibly TRBD1 on 5 matching bases. This CDR3 has 13 residues. CDR1 and CDR2 from the germline V gene are SQVTM and ANQGSEA. V was cut by 2 bases and J by 8 bases, with 15 bases left in between. The CDR3 DNA sequence: TGCAGCGTTGAAAGAGGAGGGGCCGGGGGCTACACCTTC. Encoded protein: CSVERGGAGGYTF.

V usage is TRBV2 and J usage is TRBJ2-2; D is possibly TRBD1 (6 bases). V gave up 11 bases and J gave up 0 bases, with 13 bases separating them. Germline-derived CDR1 and CDR2 are SNHLY and FYNNEI. The CDR3 totals 14 residues. The CDR3 DNA sequence: TGTGCCGCCCACAGGGATGCGAACACCGGGGAGCTGTTTTTT. Protein product: CAAHRDANTGELFF. Full variable domain (remainder filled in from reference TRBV2 and TRBJ2-2): EPEVTQTPSHQVTQMGQEVILRCVPISNHLYFYWYRQILGQKVEFLVSFYNNEISEKSEIFDDQFSVERPDGSNFTLKIRSTKLEDSAMYFCAAHRDANTGELFFGEGSRLTVL.

The chain recombines TRBV2 with TRBJ1-5; TRBD1 matches at 8 bases. The germline V gene encodes CDR1 SNHLY and CDR2 FYNNEI. V trimming: 8 bases; J trimming: 4 bases; junction bases outside the gene matches: 1. The CDR3 contains 12 residues. Written as DNA, the CDR3 is TGTGCCAGCGACAGGGGAAATCAGCCCCAGCATTTT. Amino acids: CASDRGNQPQHF.